The sequence of this T cell receptor beta chain was determined in a study of T-cell reconstitution after alpha-beta-depleted transplantation in children. Germline V gene lookup returns CDR1 SGHVS and CDR2 FQNEAQ. V gave up 5 bases and J gave up 5 bases; unmatched junction bases: 7. There are 15 residues in the CDR3. Study-wide results and caveats: Reports say that about two months after transplant, the alpha-beta T cells came out of several hundred graft clones that had expanded.

Regarding this clonotype: Antigen specificity is unknown.

The TCRbeta library incorporated unique molecular identifiers. Using its own MiXCR run on the PCR reads, TCRdb lists one record per CDR3 protein. Of approximately 490,000 distinct CDR3 sequences in the sample, 10% were seen once. The chain employs TRBV7-8 and TRBJ2-5; TRBD2 matches 11 bases. The clonotype originates from a child aged 2 to 10 with inherited bone marrow failure, due to receive a stem cell transplant. Sample: PBMCs, taken before TCRalphabeta/CD19-depleted stem cell transplant. This CDR3 reads CASSPSGTSGETQYF. In DNA form, the CDR3 reads TGTGCCAGCAGCCCATCCGGGACTAGCGGCGAGACCCAGTACTTC.